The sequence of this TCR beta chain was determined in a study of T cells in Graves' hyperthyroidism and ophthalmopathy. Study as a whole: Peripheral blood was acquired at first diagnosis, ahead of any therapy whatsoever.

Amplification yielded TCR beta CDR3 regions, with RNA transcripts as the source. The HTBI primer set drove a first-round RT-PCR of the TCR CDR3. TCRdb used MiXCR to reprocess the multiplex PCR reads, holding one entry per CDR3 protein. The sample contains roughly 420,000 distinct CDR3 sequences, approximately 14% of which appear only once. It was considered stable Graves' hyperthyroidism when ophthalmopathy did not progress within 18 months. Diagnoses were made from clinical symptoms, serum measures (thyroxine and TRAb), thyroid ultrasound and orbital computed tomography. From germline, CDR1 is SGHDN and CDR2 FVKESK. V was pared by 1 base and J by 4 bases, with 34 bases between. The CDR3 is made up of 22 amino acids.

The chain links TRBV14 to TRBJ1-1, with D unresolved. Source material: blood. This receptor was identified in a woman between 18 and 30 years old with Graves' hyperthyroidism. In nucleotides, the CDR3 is TGTGCCAGCAGCCAAGTGGTAGAGTTTTTTTACGGATTAGGAGGTAGGGTCACTGAAGCTTTCTTT. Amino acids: CASSQVVEFFYGLGGRVTEAFF.